This is a list of T cell receptor beta chains from one sample in a study of T cells and Merkel cell carcinoma outcomes. TCRdb's copy holds only in-frame clones and misses some; the assay was immunoSEQ multiplex PCR. The repertoire holds 15,000 to 16,000 clones, roughly 81% seen once, with around 10% in the top ten. The sequenced material came from tumor tissue from Merkel cell carcinoma. The source of these receptors is a human donor with Merkel cell carcinoma. Both conserved end residues are part of each CDR3.

>TRBJ1-2|TRBV29-1
CSVGQVESGYTF
>TRBJ2-5|TRBV15
CATSRDQLAGGEETQYF
>TRBJ2-4|TRBV28
CASRGGGEDKNIQYF
>TRBJ1-1|TRBV7-9
CASSPGQGAFAAEAFF
>TRBJ2-1|TRBV2
CASSEVAGVYNEQFF
>TRBJ1-1|TRBV10-3
CAISEGAVTEAFF
>TRBJ1-6|TRBV5-4
CASSWGQNNSPLHF
>TRBJ2-7|TRBV20-1
CSGQDYEQYF
>TRBJ2-5|TRBV19
CASKVTGEETQYF
>TRBJ1-2|TRBV5-8
CASSLGYGYTF
>TRBJ2-2|TRBV29-1
CSARTGSSGELFF
>TRBJ1-1|TRBV6-6
CASSYFTGAAEAFF